The 21 T cell receptor beta chains in this list originate from one sample, sequenced in a study of cytomegalovirus exposure and HLA in healthy donors. PCR primers comprised 60 Vbeta and 13 Jbeta primers. Sequencing was performed with immunoSEQ multiplex PCR; in TCRdb, only in-frame clones are kept and a portion is missing. The table has 210,000 or so clones, approximately 82% seen once. Sequenced input: PBMCs. These receptors were collected from a woman aged 40 to 50 in good health and CMV-seronegative.

This clone was seen only a few times. This CDR3 is CAISDNTYQSEAFF. The DNA of the CDR3 is TGTGCCATCAGTGATAACACATACCAGTCCGAAGCTTTCTTT. The chain uses TRBV10-3 and TRBJ1-1; D call uncertain. Germline loops: CDR1 ENHRY, CDR2 SYGVKD. The V gene lost 3 bases and the J gene lost 8 bases, with 16 bases spanning the gap. The CDR3 runs 14 residues.

The CDR3: CAIRSGQSYEQYF. The DNA of the CDR3 is TGTGCCATCAGGTCCGGACAGTCCTACGAGCAGTACTTC. V usage is TRBV10-3 and J usage is TRBJ2-7; perhaps TRBD1 as D (6 bases). Germline V CDR1 and CDR2: ENHRY, SYGVKD. CDR3 size: 13 residues. Trimming cost V 6 bases and J 1 base, with 10 bases left between them.

The chain couples TRBV19 to TRBJ1-1; D unresolved. The CDR3 runs to 14 residues. Per germline, CDR1 LNHDA and CDR2 SQIVND (reference sequence). V was cut by 3 bases and J by 4 bases, with 12 bases left in between. The CDR3 spells CASSMGADFTEAFF. CDR3 in DNA: TGTGCCAGTAGTATGGGTGCGGATTTCACTGAAGCTTTCTTT.

The chain has TRBV19 and TRBJ2-2, with D perhaps matching TRBD2 (6 bases). Germline CDR1 and CDR2: LNHDA and SQIVND (reference sequence). V was pared by 7 bases and J by 4 bases, with 10 bases between. The CDR3 is 13 amino acids. The CDR3 sequence: CASIGGLTGELFF. For the CDR3, the DNA is TGTGCCAGTATTGGAGGGCTCACCGGGGAGCTGTTTTTT.

V gene TRBV6-1 combines with J gene TRBJ2-7; TRBD1 matches at 11 bases. CDR1 is MNHNS, CDR2 SASEGT, per germline. This CDR3 comprises 15 residues. V dropped 7 bases and J dropped 4; count of bases not matched to a gene: 9. As DNA, the CDR3 is TGTGCCAGCACCTCTTTGGGGACAGGGGGTTACGAGCAGTACTTC. Amino acids: CASTSLGTGGYEQYF.

V gene TRBV2 combines with J gene TRBJ1-1; D unresolved. The CDR3 contains 12 residues. With 2 bases removed from V and 4 bases from J, the gap between germline ends came to 5 bases. From germline, CDR1 is SNHLY and CDR2 FYNNEI. The CDR3 sequence is CASSETPTEAFF. The CDR3 nucleotides read TGTGCCAGCAGTGAAACTCCCACTGAAGCTTTCTTT. The entire variable domain, with the rest obtained from reference TRBV2 and TRBJ1-1, is as follows: EPEVTQTPSHQVTQMGQEVILRCVPISNHLYFYWYRQILGQKVEFLVSFYNNEISEKSEIFDDQFSVERPDGSNFTLKIRSTKLEDSAMYFCASSETPTEAFFGQGTRLTVV.

The chain has TRBV2 and TRBJ1-6; 10 bases match TRBD1. This CDR3 spans 16 amino acids. The ends lost 7 bases at V and 7 bases at J; junction bases unmatched: 10. The germline V gene has CDR1 SNHLY and CDR2 FYNNEI. The CDR3: CASTGQGMTSNSPLHF. The CDR3 nucleotides read TGTGCCAGCACGGGACAGGGGATGACGTCGAATTCACCCCTCCACTTT. Combining the CDR3 with reference TRBV2 and TRBJ1-6 gives the whole variable domain EPEVTQTPSHQVTQMGQEVILRCVPISNHLYFYWYRQILGQKVEFLVSFYNNEISEKSEIFDDQFSVERPDGSNFTLKIRSTKLEDSAMYFCASTGQGMTSNSPLHFGNGTRLTVT.

This chain links TRBV4-1 with TRBJ2-3; 8 nucleotides match TRBD2. CDR3 length: 16 residues. CDR1 is MGHRA, CDR2 YSYEKL, per germline. V lost 0 bases to trimming and J lost 1 base; unmatched junction nucleotides: 3. This CDR3 is CASSQEPAGGTDTQYF. CDR3 nucleotide sequence: TGCGCCAGCAGCCAAGAGCCAGCGGGGGGCACAGATACGCAGTATTTT.

The CDR3 sequence: CASSLELWEQYF. The CDR3 DNA sequence: TGTGCCAGCAGCTTAGAGCTATGGGAGCAGTACTTC. V usage is TRBV11-3 and J usage is TRBJ2-7, with unresolved D. The V and J ends lost 0 bases and 7 bases respectively, with 7 bases between them. CDR3 length: 12 amino acids. Germline CDR1 is SGHNT and CDR2 is YENEEA.

The chain uses TRBV18 and TRBJ1-1; a weak D match, TRBD1 (5 bases). V was pared by 2 bases and J by 10 bases, with 14 bases between. This CDR3 has 13 amino acids. Germline V gene lookup returns CDR1 KGHSH and CDR2 LQKENI. The CDR3 is CASSPANGGVAFF. As DNA, the CDR3 is TGTGCCAGCTCACCAGCTAACGGGGGGGTAGCTTTCTTT.

The chain links TRBV18 to TRBJ1-4; unclear D gene. With 3 bases removed from V and 8 bases from J, the gap between germline ends came to 7 bases. Germline values: CDR1 KGHSH, CDR2 LQKENI. The CDR3 is made up of 12 amino acids. DNA for the CDR3: TGTGCCAGCTCACCTGGCAGGGAAAAACTGTTTTTT. It encodes CASSPGREKLFF.

This clone appeared once. The chain uses TRBV7-3 and TRBJ1-1; D possibly corresponds to TRBD1 (5 bases). Trimming shortened V by 0 bases and J by 4 bases, and 6 bases separated the two germline ends. There are 13 residues in the CDR3. In germline, CDR1 is SGHTA, CDR2 FQGTGA. The CDR3 reads CASSLTRGTEAFF. CDR3 bases: TGTGCCAGCAGCTTAACAAGGGGCACTGAAGCTTTCTTT. Variable domain in full (rest from reference TRBV7-3 and TRBJ1-1): GAGVSQTPSNKVTEKGKYVELRCDPISGHTALYWYRQSLGQGPEFLIYFQGTGAADDSGLPNDRFFAVRPEGSVSTLKIQRTERGDSAVYLCASSLTRGTEAFFGQGTRLTVV.

This clone was detected a few times. This sequence joins TRBV15 and TRBJ1-4; TRBD1 is a possible D gene (6 bases). Per germline, CDR1 LNHNV and CDR2 YYDKDF (reference sequence). The CDR3 totals 15 residues. V was clipped by 5 bases and J by 8 bases, with 18 bases between them. DNA of the CDR3: TGTGCCACCAGCGGAGGAAACAGGGAGTCCGAAAAACTGTTTTTT. Its protein is CATSGGNRESEKLFF.

The gene calls are TRBV19 and TRBJ1-4, with 9 bases matching TRBD1. V was pared by 4 bases and J by 11 bases, with 8 bases of the junction left unmatched. CDR1 is LNHDA and CDR2 is SQIVND in the germline V gene (reference sequence). The CDR3 is 14 residues long. As DNA, the CDR3 is TGTGCCAGTAGTACGGGACAGGGTACGGAGAAACTGTTTTTT. This gives the protein CASSTGQGTEKLFF.

The chain recombines TRBV25-1 with TRBJ2-2, with 7 positions matching TRBD1. Germline V gene lookup returns CDR1 MGHDK and CDR2 SYGVNS. V shed 3 bases and J 0 bases; nucleotides not matched to a gene: 7. The CDR3 has 17 amino acids. The CDR3 sequence: CASSDPAGTANTGELFF. The CDR3 coding sequence is TGTGCCAGCAGTGACCCCGCCGGGACAGCGAACACCGGGGAGCTGTTTTTT.

The rearrangement joins TRBV4-2 to TRBJ1-1; no firm D call. Trimming stripped 3 bases from V and 8 bases from J, with 19 bases between. Germline CDR1 LGHNA, CDR2 YNFKEQ. The CDR3 runs 15 residues. The CDR3 sequence: CASSQGPLFDAEAFF. The CDR3 DNA follows: TGTGCCAGCAGCCAGGGCCCCTTATTTGACGCCGAAGCTTTCTTT.

The V and J genes are TRBV2 and TRBJ2-4; D might be TRBD1 (6 bases). The CDR3 length is 19 residues. CDR1 and CDR2 from the germline V gene are SNHLY and FYNNEI. Trimming took off 4 bases at V and 0 bases at J, with 22 bases between the two ends. The CDR3 DNA reads as TGTGCCAGCAGTGGGGGGCGTAACTCAGCCTCCCCAGCCAAAAACATTCAGTACTTC. Translation: CASSGGRNSASPAKNIQYF.

Details on this clone: At one of its ends the junction is not consistent with the germline gene, which may arise from a read error. This sample also contains other DNA sequences that code for the same CDR3. This sequence joins TRBV19 and TRBJ1-5, with D possibly being TRBD1 (5 bases). Germline CDR1 LNHDA, CDR2 SQIVND (reference sequence). This CDR3 spans 14 amino acids. The CDR3 DNA follows: TGTGCCAGTAGTATACCCGGGACTGGTCAGCCCCAACATTTT. This translates into CASSIPGTGQPQHF.

The rearrangement links TRBV4-3 to TRBJ2-5; a possible D gene is TRBD2 (7 bases). The germline V gene has CDR1 LGHNA and CDR2 YSLEER. The V end was cut by 0 bases, the J end by 2 bases, with 10 bases between. The CDR3 runs to 15 residues. This CDR3 reads CASSQEGGGQETQYF. DNA for the CDR3: TGCGCCAGCAGCCAAGAAGGGGGGGGACAAGAGACCCAGTACTTC.

This chain links TRBV27 with TRBJ1-2; D is possibly TRBD1 (6 bases). V was clipped by 8 bases and J by 0 bases, with 7 bases between them. The CDR3 has 12 residues. Germline-derived CDR1 and CDR2 are MNHEY and SMNVEV (reference sequence). The DNA of the CDR3 is TGTGCCAGCGGACAGTCTAACTATGGCTACACCTTC. Its translation is CASGQSNYGYTF.

A few counts support this clone. V is TRBV19 and J is TRBJ1-5, with D hard to call. Germline-derived CDR1 and CDR2 are LNHDA and SQIVND (reference sequence). The V end lost 7 bases, the J end lost 0 bases, and 13 bases lay between the germline ends. This CDR3 has 15 residues. The CDR3: CASIETGTSNQPQHF. CDR3 sequence (DNA): TGTGCCAGTATCGAGACGGGTACTAGCAATCAGCCCCAGCATTTT. Variable domain in full (rest from reference TRBV19 and TRBJ1-5): DGGITQSPKYLFRKEGQNVTLSCEQNLNHDAMYWYRQDPGQGLRLIYYSQIVNDFQKGDIAEGYSVSREKKESFPLTVTSAQKNPTAFYLCASIETGTSNQPQHFGDGTRLSIL.